Described below is a single T cell receptor beta chain sequence and its context. Its antigen specificity is not known. Base qualities are missing; no much larger clone stands one base away. The CDR3 numbers 17 residues from cysteine through phenylalanine. The kept DNA is CDR3 alone, 51 bases in frame from the first base. V has 4 bases trimmed and J has 7 bases trimmed; junction bases matching no gene number 15. The germline V gene provides CDR1 MDHEN and CDR2 SYDVKM. Donors were healthy HIV-negative adults with no recently reported acute infections or vaccinations. Every donor was a Caucasian adult living in Nashville, Tennessee, USA. CD4+ T cells were enriched by magnetic negative selection; naive cells were then positively selected on CD45RA, and the negative fraction formed the memory subset. Blood was obtained by leukapheresis, after which PBMCs were separated by Ficoll-Histopaque density gradient centrifugation and cryopreserved in liquid nitrogen vapor phase. Analytical flow cytometry was used to check the purity and quantity of every magnetically sorted T cell population. Genomic DNA was isolated from every sorted fraction and measured by UV absorbance on a Nanodrop 2000c.

This entry is derived from a study of shared clonotypes between healthy human individuals (dated by TCRdb to 2018 to 2021). About the study as a whole: The cohort included three men and a couple of women between 18 and 49 years of age. To estimate repertoire size and how much clonotypes are shared between individuals, the study performed deep sequencing of blood TCR repertoires from a few healthy adults. For each donor, CD4 naive and CD4 memory were each given three plates, CD8 naive was given two plates, and CD8 memory was given one plate. Different laboratories and diverse techniques were used to prepare libraries and sequence TCR repertoires, to increase sequencing depth and limit assay-specific biases. Each donor's leukapheresis produced roughly between roughly 0.9 and 8.9 billion PBMCs. The investigation overall reported the following: Sampling was restricted to blood, and TCR repertoires in tissue are likely to differ from TCR repertoires in blood. The small number of donors limited the genetic and exposure-history diversity represented. Pairwise subsampling led to the expectation that sequencing depth would affect the degree of clonotype sharing among donors. Higher generation probabilities were observed for clonotypes shared by all four sorted-subset donors than for non-shared clonotypes. Naive subsets generally had larger estimated clonotype richness than memory subsets did. Across a few donors, around 5% of naive CD4, roughly 3.5% of naive CD8, approximately 2.5% of memory CD4, and approximately 0.4% of memory CD8 clonotypes were shared. Incomplete sequencing was indicated by rarefaction of sorted-subset datasets, despite the large sequencing depth.

Using the deep immunoSEQ assay, TCR CDR3 regions were amplified from genomic DNA by multiplex PCR. For each cell subset, the extracted genomic DNA was distributed evenly across all wells of several immunoSEQ 96-well plates, and each plate served as one replicate. For sorted subsets, approximately 200 ng of genomic DNA, equivalent to some 33,000 T cell genomes, went into each replicate PCR. Purified libraries were quantified with a Qubit 3.0 fluorometer, sized on a Bioanalyzer 2100, and re-quantified with the KAPA Library Quantification kit. Every immunoSEQ 96-well plate was sequenced on a dedicated single-read 150-cycle Illumina NextSeq 550 flow cell. The source study handled its data this way. Because only junctional sequences without quality scores were contained in the immunoSEQ output, filtering matching that applied to full-length reads could not be performed. To assign V/J genes and CDR3, sequences were annotated using PyIR, a Python wrapper for IgBLAST v1.9, with IMGT germline references. Any read was removed if the V/J assignment was weak (E-value above 1e-6), the CDR3 was missing, or the read contained stop codons, out-of-frame junctions, or ambiguous translated residues. V3J clonotypes were defined as sequences sharing the same inferred V gene, J gene, and CDR3 amino acid sequence. Percentage overlap between repertoires was computed as shared unique clonotypes divided by the size of the smaller repertoire. Repertoire richness was assessed with RTK rarefaction, the Chao1 estimator, and Recon v2.1 estimates of unobserved clonotypes. For all TCRbeta clonotypes obtained by the gDNA method from a few donors, generation probabilities were computed with OLGA. TCRdb re-hosts the immuneACCESS table, in-frame sequences only. Its copies lack some clones; in the studies checked, an unresolved V gene accounts for under half of them, and the cause for the rest is not known. The V and J calls and clone size are taken from that table; D and trimming were inferred from the DNA. In this sample the table shows roughly 1,000,000 clones, around 78% of which occur a single time. Jointly, the top ten make up roughly 0.61% of the sample.

The rearranged segments are TRBV28 and TRBJ2-3; 9 bases in the middle match TRBD2. The sequence derives from a man between 18 and 29 years old in good health. Some clones in this sample may be carry-over from other donors' samples. The sequencing input was memory CD4+ T cells from PBMCs. The sample's cell subset or site label, in plain terms: CD45RA-negative fraction. The nucleotides read TGTGCCAGCAGTTCCCCCGGGGGTAGCGGGAGATATCATACGCAGTATTTT. This codes for CASSSPGGSGRYHTQYF.